The 32 T cell receptor beta chains below were found in one sample sequenced in a study of T cell repertoires in cytomegalovirus infection. MiXCR, run by TCRdb on the reads, gives a single entry per CDR3 protein. The data show approximately 500,000 distinct CDR3 sequences, with roughly 10% seen just once and approximately 10% held by the top ten. The sample consisted of PBMCs. Receptors were obtained from a human donor in good health (CMV status not recorded). Some clones in this sample may be carry-over from other donors' samples.

This clonotype came up a few times. The chain uses TRBV28 and TRBJ2-3; D unclear. The CDR3 consists of 12 residues. The V gene's germline CDR1 is MDHEN and CDR2 SYDVKM. V lost 8 bases to trimming and J lost 2 bases, with 8 bases between them. CDR3 DNA: TGTGCCAGCGGTGGATACACAGATACGCAGTATTTT. Amino acids: CASGGYTDTQYF.

This clonotype was found many times. The gene calls are TRBV29-1 and TRBJ2-4; 7 bases are shared with TRBD2. Germline trimming cut 6 bases from V and 5 bases from J; bases unmatched to any gene: 1. The V gene's germline CDR1 is SQVTM and CDR2 ANQGSEA. This CDR3 contains 11 residues. This CDR3 reads CSVLAENIQYF. The CDR3 bases are TGCAGCGTGCTAGCGGAAAACATTCAGTACTTC.

This clonotype came up many times. The chain recombines TRBV27 with TRBJ1-1, with a possible D match to TRBD1 (6 bases). Germline CDR1 and CDR2: MNHEY and SMNVEV (reference sequence). This CDR3 is built from 13 residues. The CDR3 nucleotides are TGTGTCTCAACTGGTGGGGGCATCGGTGAAGCTTTCTTT. Its translation is CVSTGGGIGEAFF.

The chain couples TRBV11-2 to TRBJ1-6; D ambiguous. The CDR3 runs to 18 residues. From germline, CDR1 is SGHAT and CDR2 FQNNGV. Trimming cost V 5 bases and J 0 bases, with 17 bases left between them. The chain's CDR3 is CASSTRTVASSYNSPLHF. In nucleotides, the CDR3 is TGTGCCAGCAGCACGCGGACCGTCGCGAGCTCCTATAATTCACCCCTCCACTTT.

The chain recombines TRBV7-9 with TRBJ2-7; D unclear. Germline V lookup: CDR1 SEHNR, CDR2 FQNEAQ (reference sequence). The CDR3 length is 14 residues. Trimming stripped 1 base from V and 0 bases from J, with 7 bases between. The CDR3 reads CASSLDLPSYEQYF. DNA of the CDR3: TGTGCCAGCAGCTTAGACCTACCCTCCTACGAGCAGTACTTC.

In its sample, this clonotype was seen a few times. The chain carries TRBV20-1 and TRBJ1-4; 7 nucleotides agree with TRBD1. The germline CDR1 and CDR2 sequences are DFQATT and SNEGSKA (reference sequence). This CDR3 is built from 12 residues. J was trimmed by 2 bases and V by 6 bases; bases with no gene match: 0. The CDR3 bases are TGCAGTGCAGGGGGCACTAATGAAAAACTGTTTTTT. Translating gives CSAGGTNEKLFF.

This clonotype was counted at least ten times. V usage is TRBV6-1 and J usage is TRBJ2-7; a possible D gene is TRBD2 (6 bases). Germline loops: CDR1 MNHNS, CDR2 SASEGT. The CDR3 is 14 residues long. The ends were cut back, 5 bases at V and 3 bases at J, with 14 bases in the middle. In nucleotides, the CDR3 is TGTGCCAGCAGTCGGGACTCTCGAAACTACGAGCAGTACTTC. This gives the protein CASSRDSRNYEQYF.

This clonotype was observed at least ten times. The chain couples TRBV14 to TRBJ1-1; the D is unclear. Trimming stripped 2 bases from V and 9 bases from J, with 10 bases between. Germline lookup yields CDR1 SGHDN and CDR2 FVKESK. The CDR3 length is 12 residues. The CDR3 here is CASSQFPLQAFF. The CDR3 DNA is TGTGCCAGCAGCCAATTCCCCCTACAAGCTTTCTTT.

The V call is TRBV28, the J call TRBJ1-3, with unresolved D. The CDR3 extends over 14 amino acids. Looked up from germline, CDR1 is MDHEN and CDR2 is SYDVKM. Trimming took off 3 bases at V and 5 bases at J, with 11 bases between the two ends. CDR3 amino acids: CASSFLGLRNTIYF. CDR3 DNA: TGTGCCAGCAGTTTCCTGGGCCTCAGAAACACCATATATTTT.

In its sample, this clonotype was seen many times. The CDR3 here is CASSQENRDSSREQFF. The CDR3 bases are TGCGCCAGCAGCCAAGAAAACCGGGACTCCTCGCGCGAGCAGTTCTTC. The chain has TRBV4-1 and TRBJ2-1; a possible D gene is TRBD2 (6 bases). This CDR3 comprises 16 residues. In germline, CDR1 is MGHRA, CDR2 YSYEKL. The V end lost 0 bases, the J end lost 10 bases, and 19 bases lay between the germline ends.

In this sample, this clonotype turned up many times. The chain carries TRBV7-9 and TRBJ1-1; 10 nucleotides agree with TRBD1. Germline V gene data show CDR1 as SEHNR and CDR2 as FQNEAQ (reference sequence). Germline trimming cut 5 bases from V and 6 bases from J; bases unmatched to any gene: 12. The CDR3 is 16 amino acids. In nucleotides, the CDR3 is TGTGCCAGCAGCCATCGGGTGGACAGGGGGTGGCCTGAAGCTTTCTTT. Translating gives CASSHRVDRGWPEAFF.

This clonotype was picked up many times. The rearrangement uses TRBV7-9 and TRBJ2-7; D gene ambiguous. This CDR3 comprises 16 residues. Germline loops: CDR1 SEHNR, CDR2 FQNEAQ (reference sequence). With 4 bases removed from V and 1 base from J, the gap between germline ends came to 17 bases. Here the CDR3 reads CASSSLVEADSYEQYF. The CDR3 DNA sequence: TGTGCCAGCAGCTCCTTAGTCGAAGCAGATTCCTACGAGCAGTACTTC.

The chain recombines TRBV5-1 with TRBJ2-2; 9 nucleotides align to TRBD1. CDR3 size: 14 residues. Germline V gene data show CDR1 as SGHRS and CDR2 as YFSETQ. The ends lost 3 bases at V and 4 bases at J; junction bases unmatched: 1. CDR3 loop: CASSWTGVTGELFF. CDR3 DNA sequence: TGCGCCAGCAGCTGGACAGGGGTCACCGGGGAGCTGTTTTTT.

This clonotype showed up many times. The rearrangement joins TRBV7-6 to TRBJ2-6; a weak D match, TRBD1 (5 bases). The CDR3 sequence is 15 residues long. V was shortened by 2 bases and J by 3 bases, with 8 bases between the two germline ends. The germline V gene has CDR1 SGHVS and CDR2 FNYEAQ. The CDR3 nucleotides read TGTGCCAGCAGCTTAAGGGGCTATGGGGCCAACGTCCTGACTTTC. It yields the protein CASSLRGYGANVLTF.

The chain is built from TRBV10-3 and TRBJ1-2; no reliable D call. Trimming removed 0 bases from V and 0 bases from J, with 5 bases in between. This CDR3 comprises 14 residues. CDR1 is ENHRY and CDR2 is SYGVKD in the germline V gene. CDR3 amino acids: CAISESRSNYGYTF. DNA of the CDR3: TGTGCCATCAGTGAGTCGAGGTCTAACTATGGCTACACCTTC.

The V and J genes are TRBV20-1 and TRBJ2-1; 10 bases are a match to TRBD2. The CDR3 runs to 15 residues. V was pared by 1 base and J by 3 bases, with 3 bases of the junction left unmatched. Germline CDR1 is DFQATT and CDR2 is SNEGSKA (reference sequence). This CDR3 is CSARGSGRVYNEQFF. The CDR3 DNA reads as TGCAGTGCTAGAGGCAGCGGGAGGGTCTACAATGAGCAGTTCTTC.

The rearrangement uses TRBV19 and TRBJ1-1; D not certain. The CDR3 runs to 12 residues. Germline CDR1 is LNHDA and CDR2 is SQIVND (reference sequence). The V gene lost 1 base and the J gene lost 6 bases, with 6 bases spanning the gap. The DNA of the CDR3 is TGTGCCAGTAGTATAGGGGAGGCTGAAGCTTTCTTT. Its protein is CASSIGEAEAFF.

A few counts support this clonotype. In nucleotides, the CDR3 is TGTGCCAGCAGTTCCTCAGGTGGCTACACCTTC. Protein product: CASSSSGGYTF. The V gene is TRBV28, the J gene TRBJ1-2; D gene ambiguous. The CDR3 consists of 11 residues. Looked up from germline, CDR1 is MDHEN and CDR2 is SYDVKM. V dropped 4 bases and J dropped 7 bases, with 7 bases sitting between them.

This clonotype was counted ten times or more. The chain combines TRBV12-3 or TRBV12-4 with TRBJ1-3; 8 bases map to TRBD1. The CDR3 contains 15 residues. V gave up 4 bases and J gave up 3 bases; unmatched junction bases: 5. The CDR3 protein is CASSSTGGSGNTIYF. The CDR3 DNA reads as TGTGCCAGCAGTTCTACAGGGGGAAGTGGAAACACCATATATTTT.

This clonotype was seen many times. This chain uses TRBV4-2 with TRBJ2-7; a possible D gene is TRBD2 (7 bases). This CDR3 region has 13 residues. Per germline, CDR1 LGHNA and CDR2 YNFKEQ. The ends were cut back, 4 bases at V and 4 bases at J, with 11 bases in the middle. CDR3 DNA sequence: TGTGCCAGCAGCCGGGGGGGCGCGTACGAGCAGTACTTC. This encodes CASSRGGAYEQYF.

In the case of this clonotype: Since a much larger clone is just one base distant, this may be a read error. The conserved phenylalanine or tryptophan is not found at the CDR3 terminus, so this likely reflects a read error. The rearrangement links TRBV20-1 to TRBJ1-2; D not resolved. The V end lost 1 base, the J end lost 0 bases, and 9 bases lay between the germline ends. CDR1 and CDR2 from the germline V gene are DFQATT and SNEGSKA (reference sequence). The CDR3 sequence is 14 residues long. CDR3 nucleotide sequence: TGCAGTGCTAGAGGTTCGGCTACTAACTATGGCTACACCTAC. Encoded protein: CSARGSATNYGYTY.

This clonotype was picked up many times. DNA of the CDR3: TGCAGTGCTAGAGATCTTATCCCGGGGGAGCTGTTTTTT. Translation: CSARDLIPGELFF. The chain links TRBV20-1 to TRBJ2-2; D remains unclear. Germline CDR1 is DFQATT and CDR2 is SNEGSKA (reference sequence). V gave up 0 bases and J gave up 8 bases, with 10 bases separating them. This CDR3 is built from 13 residues.

This clonotype appeared many times. The CDR3 nucleotides are TGTGCCAGCTCACCGTTTGGACAGAGCTCCTACGAGCAGTACTTC. Encoded protein: CASSPFGQSSYEQYF. This chain links TRBV18 with TRBJ2-7; D might be TRBD1 (6 bases). This CDR3 is built from 15 residues. Germline-derived CDR1 and CDR2 are KGHSH and LQKENI. V was trimmed by 3 bases and J by 0 bases, leaving 12 bases between them.

This clonotype was seen a handful of times. The rearrangement joins TRBV9 to TRBJ2-7; 7 nucleotides agree with TRBD2. The length of the CDR3 is 15 residues. V lost 0 bases and J lost 0; bases outside the gene matches: 3. Per germline, CDR1 SGDLS and CDR2 YYNGEE. CDR3 coding DNA: TGTGCCAGCAGCGTAGAACCTAGCGGCTCCTACGAGCAGTACTTC. This encodes CASSVEPSGSYEQYF.

This clonotype was seen ten or more times. The chain carries TRBV6-1 and TRBJ1-2; no clear D gene. V lost 0 bases to trimming and J lost 1 base, with 12 bases between them. The CDR3 extends over 16 amino acids. The germline CDR1 and CDR2 sequences are MNHNS and SASEGT. CDR3 loop: CASSEAVRELNYGYTF. The CDR3 nucleotides read TGTGCCAGCAGTGAAGCGGTACGCGAGCTTAACTATGGCTACACCTTC.

The rearrangement uses TRBV19 and TRBJ1-5; a weak D match, TRBD1 (5 bases). The CDR3 consists of 16 residues. V gave up 10 bases and J gave up 0 bases, with 19 bases separating them. Germline CDR1 and CDR2: LNHDA and SQIVND (reference sequence). CDR3 nucleotide sequence: TGTGCCACCTATGAGGGTGGGGGATATAGCAATCAGCCCCAGCATTTT. The encoded protein is CATYEGGGYSNQPQHF.

This clonotype has a count of ten or more. J is TRBJ1-5 and V is TRBV28; D possibly corresponds to TRBD1 (6 bases). The CDR3 is 15 amino acids. V lost 5 bases to trimming and J lost 3 bases, with 14 bases between them. CDR1 is MDHEN and CDR2 is SYDVKM in the germline V gene. CDR3 protein: CASSHRDTYNQPQHF. The CDR3 DNA follows: TGTGCCAGCAGTCACCGGGACACTTACAATCAGCCCCAGCATTTT.

The chain recombines TRBV30 with TRBJ1-2, with TRBD1 as a possible D gene (5 bases). The length of the CDR3 is 15 residues. CDR1 is GTSNPN and CDR2 is SVGIG in the germline V gene (reference sequence). V lost 0 bases to trimming and J lost 4 bases, with 15 bases between them. The CDR3 loop reads CAWSVGAVWSYGYTF. The CDR3 DNA reads TGTGCCTGGAGTGTAGGGGCAGTCTGGAGCTATGGCTACACCTTC.

This clonotype was seen ten or more times. V and J are TRBV6-4 and TRBJ2-3; 8 bases line up with TRBD2. This CDR3 contains 15 residues. Unmatched junction bases numbered 4, after V lost 3 bases and J lost 2 bases. CDR1 MRHNA and CDR2 SNTAGT come from the germline V gene. CDR3: CASSEGGLVTDTQYF. CDR3 coding DNA: TGTGCCAGCAGTGAGGGGGGACTAGTCACAGATACGCAGTATTTT.

A few counts support this clonotype. The V call is TRBV6-5, the J call TRBJ2-1; D uncertain. The germline V gene has CDR1 MNHEY and CDR2 SVGAGI. The CDR3 spans 13 residues. With 0 bases removed from V and 9 bases from J, the gap between germline ends came to 9 bases. CDR3 coding DNA: TGTGCCAGCAGTTACTCGGGGTCAGCTGAGCAGTTCTTC. This translates into CASSYSGSAEQFF.

This chain connects TRBV3-1 to TRBJ2-2; TRBD2 matches at 8 bases. With V trimmed by 4 bases and J by 2 bases, 6 bases remained unmatched. Germline assignment: CDR1 LGHDT and CDR2 YNNKEL (reference sequence). This CDR3 comprises 16 residues. The CDR3 here is CASSPGAGANTGELFF. The CDR3 region has the DNA TGTGCCAGCAGCCCTGGAGCGGGGGCCAACACCGGGGAGCTGTTTTTT.

This clonotype occurred many times. The chain is built from TRBV12-3 or TRBV12-4 and TRBJ1-2, with D unresolved. The length of the CDR3 is 14 residues. V lost 8 bases and J lost 7, with 20 bases in between. The DNA of the CDR3 is TGTGCCAGCTCTGAGGCCGTAAGATCAGGTGGCTACACCTTC. This gives the protein CASSEAVRSGGYTF.